The clone carrying this T cell receptor beta chain was counted ten times or more. Original analysis: Nucleated cell number was recorded as an estimate derived from reference gene primer amplification. Repertoires were generated with immunoSEQ multiplex PCR, while TCRdb's copy carries only in-frame clones and drops some. That table is the source of V, J and clone size, and D and trimming were worked out from the DNA. The table shows about 120,000 clones, with around four fifths occurring only once. The record originates from a study of blood T cell repertoires in COVID-19. Study at large: Samples representing acute and convalescent COVID-19 were sourced from the United States, Italy and Spain. Nucleic acid was either cDNA or gDNA, and it came from T cells, B-cell-depleted T cells, or PBMCs.

CDR3 length equals 13 residues. Germline V gene sequence: CDR1 LNHDA, CDR2 SQIVND (reference sequence). J gave up 7 bases and V 8 bases, and 8 bases lay outside the gene matches. V gene TRBV19 combines with J gene TRBJ1-5; 7 positions agree with TRBD1. Sample: peripheral blood. The receptor was derived from a man in his 70s with acute or convalescent COVID-19. The CDR3 loop reads CASGTGVRQPQHF. As DNA, the CDR3 is TGTGCCAGTGGCACAGGGGTAAGGCAGCCCCAGCATTTT.